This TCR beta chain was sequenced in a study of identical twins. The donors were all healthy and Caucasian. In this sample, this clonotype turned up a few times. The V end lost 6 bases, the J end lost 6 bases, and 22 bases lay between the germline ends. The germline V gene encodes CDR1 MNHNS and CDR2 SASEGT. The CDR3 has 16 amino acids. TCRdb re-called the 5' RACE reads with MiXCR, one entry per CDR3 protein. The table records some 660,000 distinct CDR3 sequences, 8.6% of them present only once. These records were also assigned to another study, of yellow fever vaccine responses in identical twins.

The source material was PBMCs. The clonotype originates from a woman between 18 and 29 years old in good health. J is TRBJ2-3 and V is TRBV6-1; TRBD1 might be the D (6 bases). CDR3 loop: CASRVTQGYMVDTQYF. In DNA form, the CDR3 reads TGTGCCAGCAGGGTCACACAGGGCTATATGGTGGATACGCAGTATTTT.